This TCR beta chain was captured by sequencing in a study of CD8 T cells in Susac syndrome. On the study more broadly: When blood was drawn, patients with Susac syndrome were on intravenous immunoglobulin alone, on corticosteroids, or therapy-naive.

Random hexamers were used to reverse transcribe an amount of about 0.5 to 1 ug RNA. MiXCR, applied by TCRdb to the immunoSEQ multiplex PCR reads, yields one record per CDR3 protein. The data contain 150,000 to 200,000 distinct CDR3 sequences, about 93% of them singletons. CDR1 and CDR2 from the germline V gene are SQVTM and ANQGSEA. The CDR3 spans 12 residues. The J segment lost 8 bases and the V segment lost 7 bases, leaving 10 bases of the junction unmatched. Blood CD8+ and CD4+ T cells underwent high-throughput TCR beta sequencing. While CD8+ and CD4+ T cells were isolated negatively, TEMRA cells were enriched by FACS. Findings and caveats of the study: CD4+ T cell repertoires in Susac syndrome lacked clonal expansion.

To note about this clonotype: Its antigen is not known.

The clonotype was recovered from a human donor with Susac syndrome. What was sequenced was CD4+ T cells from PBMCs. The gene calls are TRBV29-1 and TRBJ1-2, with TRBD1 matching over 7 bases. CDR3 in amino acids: CSAGQQGSGYTF. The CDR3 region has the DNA TGCAGCGCCGGTCAACAGGGGAGCGGCTACACCTTC.